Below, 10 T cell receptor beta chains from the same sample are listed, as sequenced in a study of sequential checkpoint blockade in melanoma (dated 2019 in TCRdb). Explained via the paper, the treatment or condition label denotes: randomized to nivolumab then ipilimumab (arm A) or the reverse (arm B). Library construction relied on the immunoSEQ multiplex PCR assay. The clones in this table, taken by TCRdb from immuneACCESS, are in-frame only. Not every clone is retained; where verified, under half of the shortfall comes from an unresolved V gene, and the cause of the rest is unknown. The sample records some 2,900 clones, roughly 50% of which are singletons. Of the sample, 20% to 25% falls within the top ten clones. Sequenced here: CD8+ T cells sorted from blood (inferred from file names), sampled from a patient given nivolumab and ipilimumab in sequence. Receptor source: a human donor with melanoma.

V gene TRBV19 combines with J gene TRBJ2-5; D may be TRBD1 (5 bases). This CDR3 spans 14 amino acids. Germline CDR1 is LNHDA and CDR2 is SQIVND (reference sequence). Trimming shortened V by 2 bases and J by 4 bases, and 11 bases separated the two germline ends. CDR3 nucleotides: TGTGCCAGTAGTATACCGTCCCAGGGAGAGACCCAGTACTTC. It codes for CASSIPSQGETQYF.

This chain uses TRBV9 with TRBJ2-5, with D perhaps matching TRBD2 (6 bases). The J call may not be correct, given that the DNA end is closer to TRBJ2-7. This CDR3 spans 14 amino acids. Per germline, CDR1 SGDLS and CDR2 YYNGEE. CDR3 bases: TGTGCCAGCAGCGTAGGCGGGACTGACTACGAGCAGTACTTC. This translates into CASSVGGTDYEQYF.

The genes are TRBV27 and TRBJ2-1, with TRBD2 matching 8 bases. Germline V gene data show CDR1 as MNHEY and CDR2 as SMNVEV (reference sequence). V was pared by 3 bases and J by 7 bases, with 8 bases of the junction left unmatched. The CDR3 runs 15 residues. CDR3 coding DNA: TGTGCCAGCAGTTTCTTGGGACTAGGACTAAATGAGCAGTTCTTC. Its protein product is CASSFLGLGLNEQFF.

CDR3 sequence (DNA): TGTGCCAGCAGCTTAACCTCGGGGCTAGCGGGGGGGCCCACAGATACGCAGTATTTT. It is translated as CASSLTSGLAGGPTDTQYF. The J gene is TRBJ2-3, the V gene TRBV7-3, with TRBD2 identical over 12 bases. The CDR3 contains 19 residues. With V trimmed by 0 bases and J by 2 bases, 9 bases remained unmatched. From germline, CDR1 is SGHTA and CDR2 FQGTGA.

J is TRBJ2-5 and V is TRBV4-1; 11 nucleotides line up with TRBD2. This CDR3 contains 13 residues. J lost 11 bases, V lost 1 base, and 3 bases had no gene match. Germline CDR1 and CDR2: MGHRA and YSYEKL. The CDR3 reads CASSQVGLAVQYF. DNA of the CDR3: TGCGCCAGCAGCCAAGTGGGACTAGCGGTACAGTACTTC.

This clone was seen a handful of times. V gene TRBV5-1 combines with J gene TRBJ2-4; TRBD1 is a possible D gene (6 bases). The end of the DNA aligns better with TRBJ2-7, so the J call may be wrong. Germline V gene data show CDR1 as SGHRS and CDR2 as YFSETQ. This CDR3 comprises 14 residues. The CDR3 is CASSLFQGPYEQYF. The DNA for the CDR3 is TGCGCCAGCAGCTTGTTTCAGGGGCCCTACGAGCAGTACTTC.

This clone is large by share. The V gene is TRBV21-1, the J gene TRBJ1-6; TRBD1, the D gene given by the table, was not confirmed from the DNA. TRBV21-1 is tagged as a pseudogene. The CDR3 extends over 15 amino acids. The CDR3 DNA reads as TGTGCCAGCAGCAACCAGGGCAGAAATAATTCACCCCTCCACTTT. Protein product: CASSNQGRNNSPLHF.

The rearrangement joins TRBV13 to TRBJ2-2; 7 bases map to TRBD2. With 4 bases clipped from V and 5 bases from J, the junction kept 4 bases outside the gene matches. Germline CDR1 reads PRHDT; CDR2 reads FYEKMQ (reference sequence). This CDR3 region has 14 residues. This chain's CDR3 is CASSWRGRTGELFF. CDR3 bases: TGTGCCAGCAGCTGGCGGGGGAGAACCGGGGAGCTGTTTTTT.

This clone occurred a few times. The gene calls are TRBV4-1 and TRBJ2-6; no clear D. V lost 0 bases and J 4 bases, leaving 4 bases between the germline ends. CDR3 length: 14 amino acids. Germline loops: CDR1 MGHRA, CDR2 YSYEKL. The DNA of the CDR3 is TGCGCCAGCAGCCAAGATTCAGGGGCCAACGTCCTGACTTTC. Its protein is CASSQDSGANVLTF.

The CDR3 coding sequence is TGTGCCAGCAGCGCCCAGGGCGCGGGAAACACCATATATTTT. Translation gives CASSAQGAGNTIYF. This chain links TRBV11-2 with TRBJ1-3; maybe TRBD1 (5 bases). Trimming stripped 5 bases from V and 4 bases from J, with 12 bases between. Germline CDR1 reads SGHAT; CDR2 reads FQNNGV. The CDR3 consists of 14 residues.